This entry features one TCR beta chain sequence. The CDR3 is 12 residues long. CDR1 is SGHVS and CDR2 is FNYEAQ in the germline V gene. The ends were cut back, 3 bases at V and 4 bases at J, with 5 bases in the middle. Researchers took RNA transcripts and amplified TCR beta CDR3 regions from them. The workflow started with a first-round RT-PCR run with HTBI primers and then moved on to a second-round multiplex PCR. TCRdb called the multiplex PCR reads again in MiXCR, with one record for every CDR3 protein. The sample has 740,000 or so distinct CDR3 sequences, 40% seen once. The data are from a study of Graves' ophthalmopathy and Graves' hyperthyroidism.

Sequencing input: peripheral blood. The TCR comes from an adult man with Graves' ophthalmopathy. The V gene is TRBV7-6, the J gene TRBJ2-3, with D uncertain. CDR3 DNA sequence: TGTGCCAGCAGCTTTAGGTCAGATACGCAGTATTTT. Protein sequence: CASSFRSDTQYF.